Sequencing of this T cell receptor beta chain was carried out in a study of shared clonotypes between healthy human individuals. As for the study in general: Per donor, CD8 memory used one plate, CD8 naive used two, CD4 memory used three and CD4 naive used three. Regarding the study as a whole: Only blood was sampled, and tissue TCR repertoires likely differ from blood ones.

In the sorted-subset replicate PCRs, about 200 ng DNA, tens of thousands of T cell genomes, was used. The method was immunoSEQ multiplex PCR; TCRdb's version includes in-frame clones alone and lacks a portion of them. Of fewer than 1 million clones in the sample, about 96% were seen once. The CDR3 is 15 amino acids. The germline V gene encodes CDR1 SGHVS and CDR2 FNYEAQ. Between the trimmed V and J ends, which lost 2 bases and 1 base, there was a span of 11 bases. Terminally differentiated effector memory CD45RA+ cells were excluded by CCR7 positive selection of CD45RO-negative cells. Notes on this clone: As yet, its antigen is unknown.

The sequenced sample consisted of naive CD8+ T cells sorted from blood. The source is a young man in good health. V and J are TRBV7-6 and TRBJ1-1; possibly TRBD1 for D (5 bases). The CDR3 DNA reads as TGTGCCAGCAGCTTACCCGGGACGGAGAACACTGAAGCTTTCTTT. Amino acids: CASSLPGTENTEAFF.